Sequencing of this TCR beta chain was carried out in a study of regulatory T cells in long-lasting Graves disease. Arm-PCR of CDR3 regions and iRepertoire HTBI primers were used to build TCR beta libraries. MiXCR, run by TCRdb on the multiplex PCR reads, gives a single entry per CDR3 protein. The sample contains roughly 420,000 distinct CDR3 sequences, roughly a sixth of which appear only once. Time point: newly diagnosed GD, antithyroid drugs for less than 3 months. The TCR library used RNA extracted from PBMCs. V gave up 8 bases and J gave up 1 base, with 15 bases separating them. The CDR3 length is 14 residues. The germline gives CDR1 SGHRS, CDR2 YFSETQ. Broader study findings: Persistent disease showed a preference for TRBV28, TRBJ1-2 and TRBJ2-5.

At least ten counts were recorded for this clonotype. Its antigen is undetermined. The TCR originated in a female donor with Graves disease. Sequenced material: peripheral blood mononuclear cells (PBMCs), taken at new diagnosis, from a patient treated with antithyroid drugs. The chain couples TRBV5-1 to TRBJ2-5, with a possible D match to TRBD1 (6 bases). CDR3 coding DNA: TGCGCCAGTAAGGCAGGGGTTCCCCAAGAGACCCAGTACTTC. Amino acid sequence: CASKAGVPQETQYF.